These 4 T cell receptor beta chains originate from one sample sequenced in a study of metastatic and nonmetastatic thyroid tumors. TCRdb re-called the PCR reads through MiXCR. Of about 40,000 clones listed, approximately 20% are singletons. Patients had received no treatment of any kind before thyroid surgery. The specimen was tumor tissue. Receptors originate from a female donor with papillary thyroid cancer or a benign thyroid nodule (not recorded which). Some clones in this sample may be carry-over from other donors' samples.

This clone was observed many times. The V and J genes are TRBV6-1 and TRBJ1-5; TRBD1 aligns across 10 bases. The length of the CDR3 is 14 residues. J was trimmed by 6 bases and V by 6 bases; bases with no gene match: 5. CDR1 and CDR2 (germline): MNHNS, SASEGT. The CDR3 DNA reads TGTGCCAGCAGGCCCGACAGGGGGCTTCAGCCCCAGCATTTT. It yields the protein CASRPDRGLQPQHF.

This clone was seen many times. The chain links TRBV5-1 to TRBJ2-1; 14 nucleotides line up with TRBD2. The germline V gene encodes CDR1 SGHRS and CDR2 YFSETQ. The CDR3 runs to 16 residues. Trimming cost V 4 bases and J 3 bases; bases outside gene matches: 3. The chain's CDR3 is CASSRGTSGSYNEQFF. The CDR3 DNA follows: TGCGCCAGCAGCCGAGGGACTAGCGGGAGCTACAATGAGCAGTTCTTC.

V is TRBV13 and J is TRBJ2-1; no reliable D call. CDR3 length: 12 residues. Deletions cut 6 bases from V and 6 bases from J, with 9 bases between. CDR1 is PRHDT, CDR2 FYEKMQ, per germline (reference sequence). The CDR3: CASSSSVNEQFF. In nucleotides, the CDR3 is TGTGCCAGCAGTTCCAGTGTCAATGAGCAGTTCTTC.

Details on this clone: Other DNA sequences in the sample encode the same CDR3. The chain links TRBV12-3 or TRBV12-4 to TRBJ1-1; D not certain. Trimming took 1 base from V and 0 from J, leaving 15 bases between them. The CDR3 sequence is 17 residues long. CDR3 in DNA: TGTGCCAGCAGTTTAGTGGGGTCAGGTCGCATGAACACTGAAGCTTTCTTT. This sequence encodes CASSLVGSGRMNTEAFF.